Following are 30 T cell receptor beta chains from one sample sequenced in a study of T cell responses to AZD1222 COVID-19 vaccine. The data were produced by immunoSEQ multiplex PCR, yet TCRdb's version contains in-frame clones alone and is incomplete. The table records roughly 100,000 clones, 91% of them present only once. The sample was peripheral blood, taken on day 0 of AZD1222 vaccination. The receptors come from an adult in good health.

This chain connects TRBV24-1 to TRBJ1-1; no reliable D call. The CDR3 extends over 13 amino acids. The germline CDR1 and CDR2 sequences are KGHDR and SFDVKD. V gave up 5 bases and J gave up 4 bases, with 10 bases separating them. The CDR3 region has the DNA TGTGCCACCAGTGCCCCGGACCGCACTGAAGCTTTCTTT. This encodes CATSAPDRTEAFF.

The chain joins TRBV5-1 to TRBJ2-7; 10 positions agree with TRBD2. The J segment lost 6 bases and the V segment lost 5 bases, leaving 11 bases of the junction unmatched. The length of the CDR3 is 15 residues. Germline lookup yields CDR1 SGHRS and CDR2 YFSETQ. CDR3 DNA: TGCGCCAGCAGACTTTCAGCGGGAGGGCCGGGCGAGCAGTACTTC. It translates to CASRLSAGGPGEQYF.

The CDR3 loop is CASSAAYTGEIYGYTF. CDR3 sequence (DNA): TGTGCCAGCAGCGCGGCCTACACAGGGGAAATCTATGGCTACACCTTC. The chain has TRBV9 and TRBJ1-2; TRBD1 matches at 7 bases. The CDR3 spans 16 residues. J gave up 4 bases and V 3 bases, and 12 bases lay outside the gene matches. Germline values: CDR1 SGDLS, CDR2 YYNGEE.

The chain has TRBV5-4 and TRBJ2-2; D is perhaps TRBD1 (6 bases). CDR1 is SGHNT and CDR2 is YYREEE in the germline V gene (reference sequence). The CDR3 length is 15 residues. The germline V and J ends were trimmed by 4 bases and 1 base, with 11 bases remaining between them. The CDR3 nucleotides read TGTGCCAGCAGCCCTCAGGGGCTGAACACCGGGGAGCTGTTTTTT. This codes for CASSPQGLNTGELFF. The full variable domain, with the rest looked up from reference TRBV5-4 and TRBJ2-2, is ETGVTQSPTHLIKTRGQQVTLRCSSQSGHNTVSWYQQALGQGPQFIFQYYREEENGRGNFPPRFSGLQFPNYSSELNVNALELDDSALYLCASSPQGLNTGELFFGEGSRLTVL.

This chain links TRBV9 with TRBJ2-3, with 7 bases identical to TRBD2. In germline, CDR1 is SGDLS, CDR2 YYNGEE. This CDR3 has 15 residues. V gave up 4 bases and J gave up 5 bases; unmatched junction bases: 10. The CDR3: CASSPRGGYVDTQYF. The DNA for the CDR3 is TGTGCCAGCAGCCCGCGGGGAGGGTACGTAGATACGCAGTATTTT. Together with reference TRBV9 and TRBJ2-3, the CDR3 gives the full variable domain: DSGVTQTPKHLITATGQRVTLRCSPRSGDLSVYWYQQSLDQGLQFLIQYYNGEERAKGNILERFSAQQFPDLHSELNLSSLELGDSALYFCASSPRGGYVDTQYFGPGTRLTVL.

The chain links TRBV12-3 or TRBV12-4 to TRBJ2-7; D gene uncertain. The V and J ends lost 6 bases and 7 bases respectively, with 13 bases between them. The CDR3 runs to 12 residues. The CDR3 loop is CASRQHRGEQYF. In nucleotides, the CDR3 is TGTGCCAGCAGACAGCACAGAGGTGAGCAGTACTTC.

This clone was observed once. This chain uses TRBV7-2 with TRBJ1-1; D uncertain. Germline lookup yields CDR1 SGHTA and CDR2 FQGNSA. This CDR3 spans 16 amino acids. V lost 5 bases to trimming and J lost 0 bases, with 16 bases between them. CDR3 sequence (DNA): TGTGCCAGCAGCCCACTGGCAGGCCTAATGAACACTGAAGCTTTCTTT. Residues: CASSPLAGLMNTEAFF.

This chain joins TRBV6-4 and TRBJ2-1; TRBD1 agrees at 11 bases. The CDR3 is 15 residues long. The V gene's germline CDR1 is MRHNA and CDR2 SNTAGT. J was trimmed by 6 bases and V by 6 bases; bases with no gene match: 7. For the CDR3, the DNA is TGTGCCAGCAGCCTACCGGGACAGGGGGTCAATGAGCAGTTCTTC. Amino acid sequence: CASSLPGQGVNEQFF.

For the CDR3, the DNA is TGCGCCAGCAGCCTCGGGACGGAGAACACCGGGGAGCTGTTTTTT. It specifies CASSLGTENTGELFF. The V gene is TRBV5-1, the J gene TRBJ2-2; either TRBD1 or TRBD2 may supply D (5 bases each). This CDR3 comprises 15 residues. V was pared by 4 bases and J by 1 base, with 11 bases between. Germline V gene lookup returns CDR1 SGHRS and CDR2 YFSETQ.

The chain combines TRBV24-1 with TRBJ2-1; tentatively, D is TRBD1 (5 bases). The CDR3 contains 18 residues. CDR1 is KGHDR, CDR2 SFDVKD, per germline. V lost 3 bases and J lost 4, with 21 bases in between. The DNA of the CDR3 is TGTGCCACCAGTGATCGAGACTCCCCTAGGGGTTTTTACAATGAGCAGTTCTTC. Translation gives CATSDRDSPRGFYNEQFF.

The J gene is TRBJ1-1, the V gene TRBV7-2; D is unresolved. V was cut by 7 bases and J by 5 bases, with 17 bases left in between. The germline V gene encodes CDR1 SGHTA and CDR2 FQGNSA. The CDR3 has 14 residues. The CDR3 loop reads CASTHSNVKTEAFF. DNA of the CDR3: TGTGCCAGCACCCATTCCAACGTAAAAACTGAAGCTTTCTTT.

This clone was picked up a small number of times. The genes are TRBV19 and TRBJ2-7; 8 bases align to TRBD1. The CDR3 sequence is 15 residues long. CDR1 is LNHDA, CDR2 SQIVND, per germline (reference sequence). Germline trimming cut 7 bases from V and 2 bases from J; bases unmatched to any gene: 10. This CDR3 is CASIAGTGSTYEQYF. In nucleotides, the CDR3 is TGTGCCAGTATCGCCGGGACAGGATCAACCTACGAGCAGTACTTC.

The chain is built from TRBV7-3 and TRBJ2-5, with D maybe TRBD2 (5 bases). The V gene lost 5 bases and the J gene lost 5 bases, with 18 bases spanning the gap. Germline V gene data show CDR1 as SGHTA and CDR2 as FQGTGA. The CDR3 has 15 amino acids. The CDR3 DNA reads TGTGCCAGCAGCGCATCGCTAGCCCGTGGGGAGACCCAGTACTTC. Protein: CASSASLARGETQYF. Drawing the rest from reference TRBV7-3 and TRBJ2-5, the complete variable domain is GAGVSQTPSNKVTEKGKYVELRCDPISGHTALYWYRQSLGQGPEFLIYFQGTGAADDSGLPNDRFFAVRPEGSVSTLKIQRTERGDSAVYLCASSASLARGETQYFGPGTRLLVL.

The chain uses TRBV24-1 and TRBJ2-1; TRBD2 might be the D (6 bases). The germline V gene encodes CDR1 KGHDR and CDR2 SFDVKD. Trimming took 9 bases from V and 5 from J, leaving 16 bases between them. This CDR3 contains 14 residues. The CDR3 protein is CATGSLRENNEQFF. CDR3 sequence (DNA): TGTGCCACCGGTTCCCTACGGGAGAACAATGAGCAGTTCTTC.

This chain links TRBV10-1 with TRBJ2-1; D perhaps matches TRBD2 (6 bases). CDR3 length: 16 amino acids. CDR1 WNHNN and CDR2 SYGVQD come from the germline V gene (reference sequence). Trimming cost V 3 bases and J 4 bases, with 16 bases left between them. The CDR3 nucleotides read TGCGCCAGCAGTGACAAATTGGGACTCGCGTACAATGAGCAGTTCTTC. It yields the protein CASSDKLGLAYNEQFF.

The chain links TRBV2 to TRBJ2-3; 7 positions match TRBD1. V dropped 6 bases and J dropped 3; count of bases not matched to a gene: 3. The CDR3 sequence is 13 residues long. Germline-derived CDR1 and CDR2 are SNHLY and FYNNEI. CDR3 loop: CASRRRGTDTQYF. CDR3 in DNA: TGTGCCAGCAGACGCAGGGGGACAGATACGCAGTATTTT.

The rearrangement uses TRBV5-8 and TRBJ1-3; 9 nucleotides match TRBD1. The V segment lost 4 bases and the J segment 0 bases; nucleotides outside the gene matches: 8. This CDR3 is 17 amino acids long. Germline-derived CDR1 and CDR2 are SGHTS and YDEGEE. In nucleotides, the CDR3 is TGTGCCAGCAGCGGGACCCGGGACAGGGTCTCTGGAAACACCATATATTTT. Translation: CASSGTRDRVSGNTIYF.

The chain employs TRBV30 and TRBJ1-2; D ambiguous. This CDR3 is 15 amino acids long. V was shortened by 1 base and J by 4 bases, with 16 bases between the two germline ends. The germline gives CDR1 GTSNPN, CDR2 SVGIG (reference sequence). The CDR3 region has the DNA TGTGCCTGGAGTGGGAAACAGCGAGGGATCTATGGCTACACCTTC. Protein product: CAWSGKQRGIYGYTF.

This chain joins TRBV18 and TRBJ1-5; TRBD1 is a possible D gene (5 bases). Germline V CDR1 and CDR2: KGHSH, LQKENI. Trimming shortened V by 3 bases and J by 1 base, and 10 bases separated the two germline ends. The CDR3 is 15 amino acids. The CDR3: CASSPQKGSNQPQHF. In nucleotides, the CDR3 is TGTGCCAGCTCACCTCAGAAGGGGAGCAATCAGCCCCAGCATTTT.

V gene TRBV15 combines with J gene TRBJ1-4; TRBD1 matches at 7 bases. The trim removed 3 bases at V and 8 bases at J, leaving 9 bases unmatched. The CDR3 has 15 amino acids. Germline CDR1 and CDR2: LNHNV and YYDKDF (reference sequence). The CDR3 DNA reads TGTGCCACCAGCAGGGCCCCAGGGGGAAAGGAAAAACTGTTTTTT. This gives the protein CATSRAPGGKEKLFF.

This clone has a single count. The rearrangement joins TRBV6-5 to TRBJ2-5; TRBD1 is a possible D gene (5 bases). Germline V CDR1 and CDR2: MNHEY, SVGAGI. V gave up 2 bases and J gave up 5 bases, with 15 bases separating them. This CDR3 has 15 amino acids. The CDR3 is CASSYGRAPRETQYF. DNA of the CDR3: TGTGCCAGCAGTTACGGCAGGGCCCCCCGGGAGACCCAGTACTTC.

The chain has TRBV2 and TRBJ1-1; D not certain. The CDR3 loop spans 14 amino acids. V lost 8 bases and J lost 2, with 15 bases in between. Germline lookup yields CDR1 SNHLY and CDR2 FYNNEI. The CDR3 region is CASQQRRVNTEAFF. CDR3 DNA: TGTGCCAGCCAACAGAGGAGGGTTAACACTGAAGCTTTCTTT.

CDR3 sequence (DNA): TGTGCCAGCACCCCCGGGACAGGGCGCAATCAGCCCCAGCATTTT. Protein sequence: CASTPGTGRNQPQHF. The chain is built from TRBV6-5 and TRBJ1-5, with TRBD1 matching 9 bases. The CDR3 is 15 amino acids. CDR1 is MNHEY, CDR2 SVGAGI, per germline. J was trimmed by 2 bases and V by 7 bases; bases with no gene match: 6.

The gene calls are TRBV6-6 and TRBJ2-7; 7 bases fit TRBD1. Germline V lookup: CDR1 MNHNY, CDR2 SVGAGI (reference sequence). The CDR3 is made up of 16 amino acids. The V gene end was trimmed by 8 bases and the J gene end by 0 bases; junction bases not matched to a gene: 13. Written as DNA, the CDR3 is TGTGCCAGCGGAGTATTCCCGGGACAGAACTCCTACGAGCAGTACTTC. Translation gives CASGVFPGQNSYEQYF.

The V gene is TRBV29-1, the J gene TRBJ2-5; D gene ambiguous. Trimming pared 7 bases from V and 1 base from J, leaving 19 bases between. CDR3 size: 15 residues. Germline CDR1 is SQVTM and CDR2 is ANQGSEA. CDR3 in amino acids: CSEAVGNGVQETQYF. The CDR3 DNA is TGCAGCGAGGCCGTGGGCAATGGGGTCCAAGAGACCCAGTACTTC.

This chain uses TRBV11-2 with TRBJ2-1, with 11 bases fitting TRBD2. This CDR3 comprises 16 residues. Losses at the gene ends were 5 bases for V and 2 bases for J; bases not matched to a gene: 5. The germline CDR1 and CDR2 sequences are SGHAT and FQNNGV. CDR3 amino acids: CASSPSTSGAYNEQFF. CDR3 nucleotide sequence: TGTGCCAGCAGCCCATCGACTAGCGGGGCCTACAATGAGCAGTTCTTC.

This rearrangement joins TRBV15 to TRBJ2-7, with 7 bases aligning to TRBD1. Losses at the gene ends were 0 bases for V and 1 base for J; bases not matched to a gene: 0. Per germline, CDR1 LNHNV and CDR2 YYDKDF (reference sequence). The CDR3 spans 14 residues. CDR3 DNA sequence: TGTGCCACCAGCAGAGACAGGGGGTCCTACGAGCAGTACTTC. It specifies CATSRDRGSYEQYF.

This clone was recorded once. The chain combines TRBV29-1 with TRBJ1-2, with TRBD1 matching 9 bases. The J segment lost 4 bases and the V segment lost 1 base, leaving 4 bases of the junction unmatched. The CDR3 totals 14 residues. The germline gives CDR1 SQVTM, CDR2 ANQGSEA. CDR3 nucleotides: TGCAGCGTTGAAGCCTTGGGACAGGGCTATGGCTACACCTTC. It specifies CSVEALGQGYGYTF.

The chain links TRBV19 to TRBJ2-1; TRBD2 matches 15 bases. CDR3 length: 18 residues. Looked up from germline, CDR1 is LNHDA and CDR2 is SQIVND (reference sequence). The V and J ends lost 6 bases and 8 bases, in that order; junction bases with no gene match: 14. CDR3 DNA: TGTGCCAGTAGCCAGCGGTCCGGGACTAGCGGGAGGTCCCATGAGCAGTTCTTC. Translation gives CASSQRSGTSGRSHEQFF.

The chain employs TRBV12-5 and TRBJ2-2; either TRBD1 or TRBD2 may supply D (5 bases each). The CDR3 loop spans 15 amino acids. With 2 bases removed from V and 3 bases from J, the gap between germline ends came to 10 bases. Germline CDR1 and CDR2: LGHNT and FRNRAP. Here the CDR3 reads CASGLWGSDTGELFF. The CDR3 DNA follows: TGTGCTAGTGGTTTGTGGGGGTCCGACACCGGGGAGCTGTTTTTT.